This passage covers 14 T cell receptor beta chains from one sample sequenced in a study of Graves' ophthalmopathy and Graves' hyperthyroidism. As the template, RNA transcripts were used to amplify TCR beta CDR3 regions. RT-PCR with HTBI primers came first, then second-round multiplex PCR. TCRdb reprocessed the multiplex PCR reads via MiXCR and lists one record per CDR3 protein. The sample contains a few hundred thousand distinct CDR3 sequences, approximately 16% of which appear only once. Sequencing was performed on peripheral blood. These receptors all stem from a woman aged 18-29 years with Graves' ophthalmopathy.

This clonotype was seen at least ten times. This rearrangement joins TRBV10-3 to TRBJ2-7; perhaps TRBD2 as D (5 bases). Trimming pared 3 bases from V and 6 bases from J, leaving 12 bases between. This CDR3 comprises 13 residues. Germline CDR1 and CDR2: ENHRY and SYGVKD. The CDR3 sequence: CAISESRTGEQYF. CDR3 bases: TGTGCCATCAGTGAATCCAGGACTGGCGAGCAGTACTTC.

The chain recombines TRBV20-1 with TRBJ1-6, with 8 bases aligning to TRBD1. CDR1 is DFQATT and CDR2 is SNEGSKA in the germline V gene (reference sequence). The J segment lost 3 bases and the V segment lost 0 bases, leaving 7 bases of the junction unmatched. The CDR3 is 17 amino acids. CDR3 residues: CSARDQAGGGYNSPLHF. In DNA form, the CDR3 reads TGCAGTGCTAGAGATCAAGCAGGGGGCGGCTATAATTCACCCCTCCACTTT.

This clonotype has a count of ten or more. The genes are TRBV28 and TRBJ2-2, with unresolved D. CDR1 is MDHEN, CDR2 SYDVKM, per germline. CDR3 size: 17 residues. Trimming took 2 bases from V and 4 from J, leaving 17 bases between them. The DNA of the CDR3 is TGTGCCAGCAGTTTACCCCCTCCCCAAGGATCCACCGGGGAGCTGTTTTTT. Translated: CASSLPPPQGSTGELFF.

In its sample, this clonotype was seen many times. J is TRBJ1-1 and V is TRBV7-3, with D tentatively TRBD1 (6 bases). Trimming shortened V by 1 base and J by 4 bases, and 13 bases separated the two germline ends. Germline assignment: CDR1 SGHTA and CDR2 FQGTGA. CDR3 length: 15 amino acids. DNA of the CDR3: TGTGCCAGCAGCTTAAAGGGGGGAGGGGGCACTGAAGCTTTCTTT. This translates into CASSLKGGGGTEAFF.

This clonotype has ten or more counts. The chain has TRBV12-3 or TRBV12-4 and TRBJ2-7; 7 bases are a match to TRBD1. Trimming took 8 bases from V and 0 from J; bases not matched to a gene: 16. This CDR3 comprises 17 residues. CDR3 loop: CASSLGLQGLSSYEQYF. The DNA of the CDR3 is TGTGCCAGCTCCCTTGGGTTACAGGGGCTATCCTCCTACGAGCAGTACTTC.

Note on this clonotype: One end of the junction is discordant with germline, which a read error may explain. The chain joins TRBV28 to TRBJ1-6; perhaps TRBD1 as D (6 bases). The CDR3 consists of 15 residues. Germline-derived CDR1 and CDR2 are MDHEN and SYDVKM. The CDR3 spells CASGLLQGNNSPLHF. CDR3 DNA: TGTGCCAGCGGTTTACTCCAGGGGAATAATTCACCCCTCCACTTT.

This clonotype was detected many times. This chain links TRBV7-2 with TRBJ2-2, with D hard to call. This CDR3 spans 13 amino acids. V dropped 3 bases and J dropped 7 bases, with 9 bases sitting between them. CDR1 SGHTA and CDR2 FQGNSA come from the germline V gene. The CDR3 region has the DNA TGTGCCAGCAGCTTCGTCCCGGACGGGGAGCTGTTTTTT. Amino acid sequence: CASSFVPDGELFF.

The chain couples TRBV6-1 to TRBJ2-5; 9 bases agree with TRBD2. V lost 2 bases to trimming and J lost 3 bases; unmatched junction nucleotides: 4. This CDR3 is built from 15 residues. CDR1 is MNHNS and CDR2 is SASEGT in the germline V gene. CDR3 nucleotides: TGTGCCAGCAGTGAACCATCTAGCGGGAAAGAGACCCAGTACTTC. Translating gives CASSEPSSGKETQYF.

The DNA of the CDR3 is TGTGCCAGCAGCCCAACCGGGACAGAGAATTCACCCCTCCACTTT. Its translation: CASSPTGTENSPLHF. The chain joins TRBV3-1 to TRBJ1-6; the match to TRBD1 covers 7 bases. Losses at the gene ends were 4 bases for V and 7 bases for J; bases not matched to a gene: 7. CDR3 length: 15 amino acids. Germline V gene sequence: CDR1 LGHDT, CDR2 YNNKEL (reference sequence).

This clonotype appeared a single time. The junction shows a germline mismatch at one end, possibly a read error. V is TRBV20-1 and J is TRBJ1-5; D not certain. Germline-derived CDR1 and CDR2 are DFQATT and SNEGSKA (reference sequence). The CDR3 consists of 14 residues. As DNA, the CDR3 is TGCAGTGCTAGGGCCGGGTTCAGCAATCAGCCCCAGAATTTT. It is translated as CSARAGFSNQPQNF.

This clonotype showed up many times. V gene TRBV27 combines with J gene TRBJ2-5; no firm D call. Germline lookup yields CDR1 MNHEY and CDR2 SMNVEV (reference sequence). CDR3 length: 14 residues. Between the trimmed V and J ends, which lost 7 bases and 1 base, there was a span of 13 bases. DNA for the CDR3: TGTGCCAGCAAAACCAGGCGAGCCCAAGAGACCCAGTACTTC. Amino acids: CASKTRRAQETQYF.

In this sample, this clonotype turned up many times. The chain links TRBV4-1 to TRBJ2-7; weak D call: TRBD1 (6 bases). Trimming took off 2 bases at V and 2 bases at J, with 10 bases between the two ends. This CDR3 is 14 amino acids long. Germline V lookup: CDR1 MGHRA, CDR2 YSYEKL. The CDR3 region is CASSQSGGPYEQYF. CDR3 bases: TGCGCCAGCAGCCAATCTGGGGGCCCCTACGAGCAGTACTTC.

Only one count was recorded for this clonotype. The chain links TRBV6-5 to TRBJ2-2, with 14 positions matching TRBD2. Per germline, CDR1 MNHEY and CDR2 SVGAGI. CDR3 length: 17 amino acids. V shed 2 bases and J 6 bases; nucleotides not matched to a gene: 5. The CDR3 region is CASSYGGLAGDAGELFF. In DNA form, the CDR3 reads TGTGCCAGCAGTTACGGGGGACTAGCGGGGGATGCCGGGGAGCTGTTTTTT.

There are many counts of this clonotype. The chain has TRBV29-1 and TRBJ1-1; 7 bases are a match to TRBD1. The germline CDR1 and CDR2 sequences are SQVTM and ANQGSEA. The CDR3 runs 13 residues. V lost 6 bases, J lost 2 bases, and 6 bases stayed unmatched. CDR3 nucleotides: TGCAGCGTGAGCGGACAGGCAAACACTGAAGCTTTCTTT. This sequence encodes CSVSGQANTEAFF. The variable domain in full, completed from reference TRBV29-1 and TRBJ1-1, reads SAVISQKPSRDICQRGTSLTIQCQVDSQVTMMFWYRQQPGQSLTLIATANQGSEATYESGFVIDKFPISRPNLTFSTLTVSNMSPEDSSIYLCSVSGQANTEAFFGQGTRLTVV.